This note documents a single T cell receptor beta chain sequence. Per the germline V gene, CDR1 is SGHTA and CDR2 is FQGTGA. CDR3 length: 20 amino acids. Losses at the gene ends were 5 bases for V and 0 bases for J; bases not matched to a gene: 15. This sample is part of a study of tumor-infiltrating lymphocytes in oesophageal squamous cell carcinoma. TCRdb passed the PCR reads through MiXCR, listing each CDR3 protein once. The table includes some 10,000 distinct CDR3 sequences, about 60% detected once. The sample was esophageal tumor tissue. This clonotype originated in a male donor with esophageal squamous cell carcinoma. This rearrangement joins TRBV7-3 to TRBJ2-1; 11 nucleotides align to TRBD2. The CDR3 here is CASSLLGQSTSGGSYNEQFF. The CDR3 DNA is TGTGCCAGCAGCCTCCTCGGTCAGTCCACTAGCGGGGGCTCCTACAATGAGCAGTTCTTC.